This TCR beta chain was found in a study of shared clonotypes between healthy human individuals. Study-wide points: Naive subsets generally had larger estimated richness than memory subsets. Sorted-subset sequencing was shown by rarefaction to be incomplete despite large depth. Non-shared clonotypes had lower generation probabilities than those shared by all four donors.

In regard to this clone: Its antigen is unidentified.

Clones were sequenced by immunoSEQ multiplex PCR, and TCRdb holds only the in-frame ones, with some missing. Of about 2,500,000 clones listed, 85% to 95% were seen once; the top ten hold under 0.15%. The length of the CDR3 is 12 residues. CDR1 and CDR2 (germline): SEHNR, FQNEAQ (reference sequence). The germline V and J ends were trimmed by 11 bases and 3 bases, with 13 bases remaining between them. The genes are TRBV7-9 and TRBJ1-2; D ambiguous. Sequenced sample: naive CD4+ T cells sorted from blood. As for subset: CD45RA+ positively selected. The TCR comes from a man in his late teens or twenties in good health. The CDR3 DNA is TGTGCCCTCATTGGTACTCACTATGGCTACACCTTC. It is translated as CALIGTHYGYTF.